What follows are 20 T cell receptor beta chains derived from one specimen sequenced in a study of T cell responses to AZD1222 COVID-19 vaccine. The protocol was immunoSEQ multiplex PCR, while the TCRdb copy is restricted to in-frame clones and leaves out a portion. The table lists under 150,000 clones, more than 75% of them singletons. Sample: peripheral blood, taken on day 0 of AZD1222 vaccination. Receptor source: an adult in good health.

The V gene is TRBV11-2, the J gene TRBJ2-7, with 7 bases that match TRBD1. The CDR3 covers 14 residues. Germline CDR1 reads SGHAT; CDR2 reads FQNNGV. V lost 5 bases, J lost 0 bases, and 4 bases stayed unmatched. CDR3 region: CASSIGDSSYEQYF. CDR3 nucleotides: TGTGCCAGCAGCATTGGGGACAGCTCCTACGAGCAGTACTTC.

This CDR3 is CASSPPTRVHWGYTF. The CDR3 DNA is TGTGCCAGCTCACCACCGACCCGGGTTCACTGGGGCTACACCTTC. The chain is built from TRBV18 and TRBJ1-2, with D hard to call. Trimming left V 0 bases short and J 8 bases short, with 16 bases between. The CDR3 has 15 amino acids. Germline assignment: CDR1 KGHSH and CDR2 LQKENI.

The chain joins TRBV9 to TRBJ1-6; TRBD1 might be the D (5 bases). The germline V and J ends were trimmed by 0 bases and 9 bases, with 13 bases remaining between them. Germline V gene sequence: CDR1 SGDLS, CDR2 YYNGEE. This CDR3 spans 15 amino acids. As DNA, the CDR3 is TGTGCCAGCAGCGTAGATAGCAGGGATTTTTCACCCCTCCACTTT. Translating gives CASSVDSRDFSPLHF. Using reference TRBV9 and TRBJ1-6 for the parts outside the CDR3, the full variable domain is DSGVTQTPKHLITATGQRVTLRCSPRSGDLSVYWYQQSLDQGLQFLIQYYNGEERAKGNILERFSAQQFPDLHSELNLSSLELGDSALYFCASSVDSRDFSPLHFGNGTRLTVT.

The CDR3, as DNA: TGCGCCAGCAGCTTGGGGGGGACCTATGGCTACACCTTC. Translated: CASSLGGTYGYTF. The chain carries TRBV5-1 and TRBJ1-2; D is perhaps TRBD1 (5 bases). This CDR3 is built from 13 residues. Germline lookup yields CDR1 SGHRS and CDR2 YFSETQ. V was clipped by 0 bases and J by 4 bases, with 7 bases between them.

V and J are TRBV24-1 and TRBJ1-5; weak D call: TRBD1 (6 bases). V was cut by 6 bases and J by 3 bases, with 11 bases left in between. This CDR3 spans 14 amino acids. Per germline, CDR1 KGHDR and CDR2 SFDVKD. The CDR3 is CATSSGHYNQPQHF. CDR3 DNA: TGTGCCACCAGTTCGGGACACTACAATCAGCCCCAGCATTTT.

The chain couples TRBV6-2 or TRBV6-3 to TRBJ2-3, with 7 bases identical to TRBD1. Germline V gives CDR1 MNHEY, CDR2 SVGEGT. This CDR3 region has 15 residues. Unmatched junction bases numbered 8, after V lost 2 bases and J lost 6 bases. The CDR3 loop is CASSYGAGGTDTQYF. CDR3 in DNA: TGTGCCAGCAGTTACGGGGCAGGGGGAACGGATACGCAGTATTTT.

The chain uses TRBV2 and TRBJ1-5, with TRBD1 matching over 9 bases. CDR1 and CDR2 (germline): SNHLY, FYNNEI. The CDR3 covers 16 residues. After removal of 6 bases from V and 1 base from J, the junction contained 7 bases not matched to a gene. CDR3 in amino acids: CASSSRTGESNQPQHF. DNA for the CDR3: TGTGCCAGCAGCTCCCGGACAGGGGAAAGCAATCAGCCCCAGCATTTT.

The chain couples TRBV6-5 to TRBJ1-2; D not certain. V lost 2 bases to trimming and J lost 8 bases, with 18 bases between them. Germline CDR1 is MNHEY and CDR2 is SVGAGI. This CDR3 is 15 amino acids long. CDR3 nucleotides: TGTGCCAGCAGTTACGACGGCTTGTGGGGAGACGGCTACACCTTC. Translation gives CASSYDGLWGDGYTF.

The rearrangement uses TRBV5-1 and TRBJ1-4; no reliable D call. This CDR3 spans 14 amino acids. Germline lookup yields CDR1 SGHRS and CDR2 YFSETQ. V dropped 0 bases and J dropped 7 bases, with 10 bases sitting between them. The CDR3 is CASSLVPASEKLFF. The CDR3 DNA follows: TGCGCCAGCAGCTTGGTACCAGCGAGTGAAAAACTGTTTTTT.

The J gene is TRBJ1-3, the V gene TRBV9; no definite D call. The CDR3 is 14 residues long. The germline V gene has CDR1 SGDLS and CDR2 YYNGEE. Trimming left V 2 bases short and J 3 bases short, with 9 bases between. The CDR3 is CASSVLRDGNTIYF. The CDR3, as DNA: TGTGCCAGCAGCGTCCTTAGGGATGGAAACACCATATATTTT.

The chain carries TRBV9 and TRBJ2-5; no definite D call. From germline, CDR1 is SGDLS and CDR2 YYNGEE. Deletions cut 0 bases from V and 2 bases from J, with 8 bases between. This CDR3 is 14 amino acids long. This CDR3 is CASSVGTAQETQYF. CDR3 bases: TGTGCCAGCAGCGTAGGCACAGCACAAGAGACCCAGTACTTC.

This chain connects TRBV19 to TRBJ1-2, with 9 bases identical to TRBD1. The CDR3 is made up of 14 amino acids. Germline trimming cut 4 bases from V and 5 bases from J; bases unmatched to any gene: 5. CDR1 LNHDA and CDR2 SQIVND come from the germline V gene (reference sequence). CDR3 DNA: TGTGCCAGTAGTAATATCGGGACAGGGTATGGCTACACCTTC. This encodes CASSNIGTGYGYTF.

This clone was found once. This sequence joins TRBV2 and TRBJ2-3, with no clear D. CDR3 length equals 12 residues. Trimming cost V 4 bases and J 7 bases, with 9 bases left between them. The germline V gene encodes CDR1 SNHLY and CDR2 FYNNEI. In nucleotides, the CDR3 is TGTGCCAGCAGTGCGAGCCGGAATACGCAGTATTTT. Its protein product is CASSASRNTQYF.

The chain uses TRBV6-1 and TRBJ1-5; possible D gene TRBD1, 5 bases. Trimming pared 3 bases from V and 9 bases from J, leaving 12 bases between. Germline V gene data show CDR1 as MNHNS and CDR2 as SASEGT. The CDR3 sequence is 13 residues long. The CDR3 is CASSDRANGPQHF. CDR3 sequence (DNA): TGTGCCAGCAGTGACAGGGCAAACGGGCCCCAGCATTTT.

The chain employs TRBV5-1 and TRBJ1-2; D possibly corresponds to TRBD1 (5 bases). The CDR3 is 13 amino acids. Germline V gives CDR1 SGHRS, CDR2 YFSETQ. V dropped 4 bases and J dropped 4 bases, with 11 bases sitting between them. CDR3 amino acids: CASSKAGPYGYTF. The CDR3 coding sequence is TGCGCCAGCAGCAAGGCGGGGCCCTATGGCTACACCTTC. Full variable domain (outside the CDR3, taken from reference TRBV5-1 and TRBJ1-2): KAGVTQTPRYLIKTRGQQVTLSCSPISGHRSVSWYQQTPGQGLQFLFEYFSETQRNKGNFPGRFSGRQFSNSRSEMNVSTLELGDSALYLCASSKAGPYGYTFGSGTRLTVV.

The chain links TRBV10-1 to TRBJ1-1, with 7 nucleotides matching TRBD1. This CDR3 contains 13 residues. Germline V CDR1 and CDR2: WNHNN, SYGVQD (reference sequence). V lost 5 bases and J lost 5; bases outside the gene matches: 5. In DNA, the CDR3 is TGCGCCAGCAGTTCAACAGGGGCGACTGAAGCTTTCTTT. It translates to CASSSTGATEAFF.

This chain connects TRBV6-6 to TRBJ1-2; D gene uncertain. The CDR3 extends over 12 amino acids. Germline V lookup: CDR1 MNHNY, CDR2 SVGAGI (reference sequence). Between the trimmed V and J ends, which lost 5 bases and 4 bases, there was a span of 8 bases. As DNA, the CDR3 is TGTGCCAGCAGTCCGGGGAGCTATGGCTACACCTTC. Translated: CASSPGSYGYTF.

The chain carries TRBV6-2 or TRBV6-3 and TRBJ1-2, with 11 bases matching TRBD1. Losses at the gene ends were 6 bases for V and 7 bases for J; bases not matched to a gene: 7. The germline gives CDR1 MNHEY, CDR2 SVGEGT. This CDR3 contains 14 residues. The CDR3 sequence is CASSRGQGASGYTF. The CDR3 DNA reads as TGTGCCAGCAGCCGCGGACAGGGGGCTAGTGGCTACACCTTC.

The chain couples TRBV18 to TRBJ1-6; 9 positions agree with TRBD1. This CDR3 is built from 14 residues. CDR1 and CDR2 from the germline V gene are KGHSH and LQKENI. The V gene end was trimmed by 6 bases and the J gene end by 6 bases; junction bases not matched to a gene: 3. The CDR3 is CASSQDRGNSPLHF. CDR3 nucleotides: TGTGCCAGCTCTCAGGACAGGGGTAATTCACCCCTCCACTTT.

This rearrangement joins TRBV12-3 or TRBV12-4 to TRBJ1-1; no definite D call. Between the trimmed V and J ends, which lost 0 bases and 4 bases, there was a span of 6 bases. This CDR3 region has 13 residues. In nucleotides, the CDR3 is TGTGCCAGCAGTTTAGCGGCAGGCACTGAAGCTTTCTTT. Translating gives CASSLAAGTEAFF.